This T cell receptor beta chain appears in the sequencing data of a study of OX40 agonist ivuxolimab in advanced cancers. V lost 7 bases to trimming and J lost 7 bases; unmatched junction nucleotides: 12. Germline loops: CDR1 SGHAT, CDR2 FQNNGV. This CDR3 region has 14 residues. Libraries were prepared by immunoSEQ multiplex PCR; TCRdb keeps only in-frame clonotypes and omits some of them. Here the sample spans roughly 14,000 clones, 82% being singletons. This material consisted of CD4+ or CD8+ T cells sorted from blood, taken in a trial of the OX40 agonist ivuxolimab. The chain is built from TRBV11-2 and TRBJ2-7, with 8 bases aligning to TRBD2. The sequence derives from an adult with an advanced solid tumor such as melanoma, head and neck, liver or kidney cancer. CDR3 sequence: CASTGLAGGDEQYF. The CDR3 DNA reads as TGTGCCAGCACCGGCCTTGCGGGAGGTGATGAGCAGTACTTC.